This passage covers 4 T cell receptor beta chains from one sample sequenced in a study of blood T cell repertoires in COVID-19 (TCRdb year 2020). Libraries were made using the immunoSEQ multiplex PCR assay. The immuneACCESS repertoire file appears here via TCRdb, limited to in-frame rearrangements. These files lack a portion of the clones; in checked studies, under half of the deficit traces to unresolved V genes, and the cause of the others is not known. This sample comprises 50,000 to 70,000 clones, around 87% of them detected only once. About 7% of the sample belongs to the ten largest clones. Material: peripheral blood. The receptors originated from a man between 60 and 70 years old with active or convalescent COVID-19.

V is TRBV5-1 and J is TRBJ2-2, with 9 bases that match TRBD2. The CDR3 extends over 16 amino acids. The junction had 4 bases not matched to a gene; V was cut back by 0 bases and J by 4 bases. CDR1 and CDR2 from the germline V gene are SGHRS and YFSETQ. CDR3 nucleotides: TGCGCCAGCAGCTTGGGCGGCGGGGGGGCCACCGGGGAGCTGTTTTTT. It yields the protein CASSLGGGGATGELFF.

This clone was found a few times. The V call is TRBV5-5, the J call TRBJ2-7; 9 nucleotides line up with TRBD2. Unmatched junction bases numbered 6, after V lost 4 bases and J lost 1 base. The CDR3 length is 15 residues. Germline V gene data show CDR1 as SGHKS and CDR2 as YYEKEE (reference sequence). CDR3 loop: CASSLLAGPSYEQYF. Here the CDR3 DNA reads TGTGCCAGCAGCCTGCTAGCGGGGCCATCCTACGAGCAGTACTTC.

The chain recombines TRBV25-1 with TRBJ1-1; D ambiguous. CDR3 length equals 13 residues. Germline V gives CDR1 MGHDK, CDR2 SYGVNS. Deletions cut 4 bases from V and 1 base from J, with 7 bases between. The CDR3 DNA reads TGTGCCAGCAGTGGTAACAAGAACACTGAAGCTTTCTTT. Translation: CASSGNKNTEAFF.

The chain carries TRBV18 and TRBJ1-1, with TRBD1 identical over 9 bases. V lost 2 bases and J lost 7; bases outside the gene matches: 5. The CDR3 length is 14 residues. Per the germline V gene, CDR1 is KGHSH and CDR2 is LQKENI. CDR3 sequence (DNA): TGTGCCAGCTCACCAGGACAGGGGATTGATGAAGCTTTCTTT. Protein product: CASSPGQGIDEAFF.